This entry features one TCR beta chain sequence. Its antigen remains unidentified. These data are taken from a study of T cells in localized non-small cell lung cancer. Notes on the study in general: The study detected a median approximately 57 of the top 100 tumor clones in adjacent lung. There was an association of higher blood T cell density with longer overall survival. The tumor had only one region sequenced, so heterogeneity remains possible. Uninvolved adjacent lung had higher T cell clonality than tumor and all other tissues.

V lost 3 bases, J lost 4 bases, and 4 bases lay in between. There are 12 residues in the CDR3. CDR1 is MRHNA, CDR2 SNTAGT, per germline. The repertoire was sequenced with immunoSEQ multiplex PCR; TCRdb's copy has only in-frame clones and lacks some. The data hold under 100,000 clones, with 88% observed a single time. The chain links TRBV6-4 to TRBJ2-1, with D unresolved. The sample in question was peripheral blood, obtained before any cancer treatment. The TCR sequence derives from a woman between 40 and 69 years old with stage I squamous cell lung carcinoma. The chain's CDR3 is CASSDTYNEQFF. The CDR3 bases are TGTGCCAGCAGTGATACGTACAATGAGCAGTTCTTC.